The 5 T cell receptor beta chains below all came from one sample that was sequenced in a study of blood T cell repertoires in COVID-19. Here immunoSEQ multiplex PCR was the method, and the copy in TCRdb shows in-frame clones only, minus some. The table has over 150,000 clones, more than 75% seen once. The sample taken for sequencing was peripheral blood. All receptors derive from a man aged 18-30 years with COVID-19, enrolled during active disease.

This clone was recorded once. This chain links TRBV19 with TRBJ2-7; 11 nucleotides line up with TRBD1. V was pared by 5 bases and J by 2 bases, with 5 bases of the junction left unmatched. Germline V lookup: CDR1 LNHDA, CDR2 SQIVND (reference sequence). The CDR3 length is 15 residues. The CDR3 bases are TGTGCCAGTAGTTCGGGGACAGGGGGTCCCTACGAGCAGTACTTC. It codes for CASSSGTGGPYEQYF.

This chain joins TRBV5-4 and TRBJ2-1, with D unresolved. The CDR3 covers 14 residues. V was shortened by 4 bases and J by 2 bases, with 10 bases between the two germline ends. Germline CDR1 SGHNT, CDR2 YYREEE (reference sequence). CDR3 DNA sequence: TGTGCCAGCAGCCCGGAACTAACCTACAATGAGCAGTTCTTC. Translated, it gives CASSPELTYNEQFF.

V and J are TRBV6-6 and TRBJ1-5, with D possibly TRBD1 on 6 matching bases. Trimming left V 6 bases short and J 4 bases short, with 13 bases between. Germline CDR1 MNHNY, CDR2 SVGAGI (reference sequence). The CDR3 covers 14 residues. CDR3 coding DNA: TGTGCCAGCAGCTCCGACAGGTATAATCAGCCCCAGCATTTT. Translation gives CASSSDRYNQPQHF.

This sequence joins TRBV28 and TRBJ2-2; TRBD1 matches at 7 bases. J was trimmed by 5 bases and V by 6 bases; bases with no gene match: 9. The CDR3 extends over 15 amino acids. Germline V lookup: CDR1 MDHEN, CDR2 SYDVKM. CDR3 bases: TGTGCCAGCAGCCCTCGACAGGGTCGGACCGGGGAGCTGTTTTTT. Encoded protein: CASSPRQGRTGELFF.

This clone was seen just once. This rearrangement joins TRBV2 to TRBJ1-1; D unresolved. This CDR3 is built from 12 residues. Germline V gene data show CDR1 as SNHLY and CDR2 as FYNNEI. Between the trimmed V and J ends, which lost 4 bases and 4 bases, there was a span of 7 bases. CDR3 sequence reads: CASSGEGTEAFF. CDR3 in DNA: TGTGCCAGCAGTGGTGAGGGCACTGAAGCTTTCTTT.